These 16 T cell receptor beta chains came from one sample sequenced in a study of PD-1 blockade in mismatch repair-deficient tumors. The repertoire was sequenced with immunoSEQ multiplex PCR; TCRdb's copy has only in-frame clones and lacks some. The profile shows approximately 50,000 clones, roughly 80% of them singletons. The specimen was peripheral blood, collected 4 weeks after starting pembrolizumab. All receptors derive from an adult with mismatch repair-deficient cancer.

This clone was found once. The CDR3 is CASSVGDSPHEQYF. CDR3 nucleotides: TGTGCCAGCAGCGTGGGGGACAGTCCTCACGAGCAGTACTTC. The chain joins TRBV9 to TRBJ2-7; TRBD1 agrees at 7 bases. V gave up 2 bases and J gave up 5 bases; unmatched junction bases: 7. The CDR3 has 14 amino acids. CDR1 SGDLS and CDR2 YYNGEE come from the germline V gene.

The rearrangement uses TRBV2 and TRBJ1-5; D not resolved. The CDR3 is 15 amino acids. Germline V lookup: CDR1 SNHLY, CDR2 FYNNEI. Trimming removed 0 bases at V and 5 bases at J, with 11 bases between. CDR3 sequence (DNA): TGTGCCAGCAGTGAAGCTTGGGGTACCTATCAGCCCCAGCATTTT. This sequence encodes CASSEAWGTYQPQHF.

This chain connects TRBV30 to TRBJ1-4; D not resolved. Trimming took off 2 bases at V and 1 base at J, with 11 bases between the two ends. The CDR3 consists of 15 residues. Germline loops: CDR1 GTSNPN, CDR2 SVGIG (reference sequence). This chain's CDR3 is CAWSTTSITNEKLFF. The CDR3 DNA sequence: TGTGCCTGGAGTACGACGTCGATAACTAATGAAAAACTGTTTTTT.

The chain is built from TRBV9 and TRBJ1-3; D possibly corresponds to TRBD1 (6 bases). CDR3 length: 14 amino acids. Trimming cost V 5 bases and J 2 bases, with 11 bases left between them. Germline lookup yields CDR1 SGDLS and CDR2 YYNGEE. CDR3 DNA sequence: TGTGCCAGCAGGAGGGAGGGGGCTGGAAACACCATATATTTT. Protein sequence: CASRREGAGNTIYF.

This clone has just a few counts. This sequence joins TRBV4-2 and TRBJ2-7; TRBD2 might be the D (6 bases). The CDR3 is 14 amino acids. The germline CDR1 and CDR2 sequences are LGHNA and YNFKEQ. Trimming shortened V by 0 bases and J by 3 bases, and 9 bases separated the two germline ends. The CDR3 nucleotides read TGTGCCAGCAGCCAAGAGGCGGGAATCTACGAGCAGTACTTC. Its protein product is CASSQEAGIYEQYF.

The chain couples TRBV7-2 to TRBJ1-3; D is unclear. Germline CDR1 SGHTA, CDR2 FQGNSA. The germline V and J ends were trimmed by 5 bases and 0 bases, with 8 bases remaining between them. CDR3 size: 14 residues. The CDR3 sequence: CASSPSNSGNTIYF. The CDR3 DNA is TGTGCCAGCAGCCCCTCGAACTCTGGAAACACCATATATTTT.

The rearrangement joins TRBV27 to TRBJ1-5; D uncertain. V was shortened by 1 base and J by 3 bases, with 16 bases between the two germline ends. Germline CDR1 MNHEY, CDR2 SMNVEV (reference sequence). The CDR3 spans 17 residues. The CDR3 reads CASSLYYEYSVNQPQHF. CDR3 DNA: TGTGCCAGCAGTTTATACTACGAGTATAGCGTCAATCAGCCCCAGCATTTT.

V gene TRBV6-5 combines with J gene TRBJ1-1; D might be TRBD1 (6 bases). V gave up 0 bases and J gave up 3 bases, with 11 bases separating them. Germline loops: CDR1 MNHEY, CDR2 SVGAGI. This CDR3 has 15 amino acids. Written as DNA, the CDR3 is TGTGCCAGCAGTTACTCGGGGGCCCTTCACACTGAAGCTTTCTTT. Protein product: CASSYSGALHTEAFF.

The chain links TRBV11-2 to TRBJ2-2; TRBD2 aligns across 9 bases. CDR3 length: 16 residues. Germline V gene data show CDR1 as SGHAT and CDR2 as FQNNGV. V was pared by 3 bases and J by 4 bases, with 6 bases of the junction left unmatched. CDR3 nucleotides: TGTGCCAGCAGCTTCATAGCGGGAGTTGCCACCGGGGAGCTGTTTTTT. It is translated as CASSFIAGVATGELFF.

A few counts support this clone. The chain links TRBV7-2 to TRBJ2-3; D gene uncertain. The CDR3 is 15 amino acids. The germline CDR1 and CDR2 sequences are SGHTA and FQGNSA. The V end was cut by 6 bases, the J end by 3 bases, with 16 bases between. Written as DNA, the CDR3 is TGTGCCAGCAGACGCGCCAGAGGTCGGACAGATACGCAGTATTTT. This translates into CASRRARGRTDTQYF. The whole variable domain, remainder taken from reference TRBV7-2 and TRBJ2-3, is GAGVSQSPSNKVTEKGKDVELRCDPISGHTALYWYRQSLGQGLEFLIYFQGNSAPDKSGLPSDRFSAERTGGSVSTLTIQRTQQEDSAVYLCASRRARGRTDTQYFGPGTRLTVL.

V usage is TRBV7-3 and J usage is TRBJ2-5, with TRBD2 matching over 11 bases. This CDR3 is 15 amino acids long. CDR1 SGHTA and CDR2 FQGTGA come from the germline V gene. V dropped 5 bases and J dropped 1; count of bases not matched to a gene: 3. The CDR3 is CASSPSGRIQETQYF. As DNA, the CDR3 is TGTGCCAGCAGCCCTAGCGGGAGGATCCAAGAGACCCAGTACTTC.

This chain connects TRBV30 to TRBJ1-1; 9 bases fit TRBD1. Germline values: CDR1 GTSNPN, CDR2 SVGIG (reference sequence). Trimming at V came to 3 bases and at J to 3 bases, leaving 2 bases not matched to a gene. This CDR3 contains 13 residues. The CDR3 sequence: CAWRGQGYTEAFF. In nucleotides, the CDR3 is TGTGCCTGGAGAGGACAGGGGTACACTGAAGCTTTCTTT.

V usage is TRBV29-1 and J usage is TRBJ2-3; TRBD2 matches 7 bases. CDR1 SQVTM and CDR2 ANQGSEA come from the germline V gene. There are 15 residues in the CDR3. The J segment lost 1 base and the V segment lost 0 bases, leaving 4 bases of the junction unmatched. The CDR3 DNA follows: TGCAGCGTTGAAGATCCCCTAGCGGGCACAGATACGCAGTATTTT. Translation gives CSVEDPLAGTDTQYF.

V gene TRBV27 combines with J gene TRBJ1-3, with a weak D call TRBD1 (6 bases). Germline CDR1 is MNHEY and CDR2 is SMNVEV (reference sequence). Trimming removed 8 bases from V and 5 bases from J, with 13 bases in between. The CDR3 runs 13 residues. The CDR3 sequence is CASGGTQRNTIYF. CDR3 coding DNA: TGTGCCAGCGGTGGGACACAGCGAAACACCATATATTTT.

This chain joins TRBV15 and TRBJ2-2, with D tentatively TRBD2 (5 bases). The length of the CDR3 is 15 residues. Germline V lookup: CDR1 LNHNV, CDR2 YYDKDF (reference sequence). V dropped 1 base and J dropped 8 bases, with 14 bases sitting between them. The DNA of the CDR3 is TGTGCCACCAGCAGAGTGGTAGGACTCCCGGGGGAGCTGTTTTTT. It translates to CATSRVVGLPGELFF.

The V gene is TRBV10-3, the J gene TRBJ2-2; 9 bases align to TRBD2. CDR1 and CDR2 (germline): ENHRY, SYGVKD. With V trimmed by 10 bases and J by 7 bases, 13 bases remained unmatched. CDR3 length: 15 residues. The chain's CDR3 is CATNVAGEVGGELFF. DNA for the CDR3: TGTGCCACCAACGTAGCGGGAGAGGTTGGCGGGGAGCTGTTTTTT.